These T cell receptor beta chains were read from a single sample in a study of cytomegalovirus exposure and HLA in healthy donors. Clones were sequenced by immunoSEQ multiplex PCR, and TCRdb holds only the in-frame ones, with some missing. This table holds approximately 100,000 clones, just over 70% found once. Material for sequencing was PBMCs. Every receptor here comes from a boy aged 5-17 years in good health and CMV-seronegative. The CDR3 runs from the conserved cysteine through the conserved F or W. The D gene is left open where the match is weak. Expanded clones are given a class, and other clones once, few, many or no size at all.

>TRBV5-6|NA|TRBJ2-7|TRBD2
CASSLAREGRWYEQYF
TGTGCCAGCAGCTTGGCGCGGGAGGGCCGGTGGTACGAGCAGTACTTC
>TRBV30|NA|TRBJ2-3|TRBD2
CAWSGFGLAEDTQYF
TGTGCCTGGAGCGGCTTTGGACTAGCGGAAGATACGCAGTATTTT
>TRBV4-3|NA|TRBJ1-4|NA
CASSQETGLLGEKLFF
TGCGCCAGCAGCCAAGAGACAGGACTGTTGGGAGAAAAACTGTTTTTT
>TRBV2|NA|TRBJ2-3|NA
CATITRGRTDTQYF
TGTGCCACCATTACAAGGGGCAGAACAGATACGCAGTATTTT
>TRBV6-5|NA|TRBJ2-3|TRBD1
CASSTGADTQYF
TGTGCCAGCAGTACAGGGGCAGATACGCAGTATTTT
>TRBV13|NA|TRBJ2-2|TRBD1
CASSNTDRGASGELFF
TGTGCCAGCAGCAACACCGACAGGGGGGCCTCCGGGGAGCTGTTTTTT
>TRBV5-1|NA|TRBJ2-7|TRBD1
CASSSGQGNYEQYF
TGCGCCAGCAGCTCTGGACAGGGAAACTACGAGCAGTACTTC
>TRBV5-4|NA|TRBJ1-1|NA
CASSLGSGSEAFF
TGTGCCAGCAGCTTGGGGTCAGGATCTGAAGCTTTCTTT
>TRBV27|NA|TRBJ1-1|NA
CASSLQGFGTEAFF
TGTGCCAGCAGTCTCCAGGGCTTCGGCACTGAAGCTTTCTTT
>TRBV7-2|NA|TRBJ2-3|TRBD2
CASTAGRGWGSTQYF
TGTGCCAGCACCGCTGGGAGGGGATGGGGAAGTACGCAGTATTTT
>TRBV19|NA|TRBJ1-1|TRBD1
CASSGDRGRDTEAFF
TGTGCCAGTAGTGGGGACAGGGGAAGGGACACTGAAGCTTTCTTT
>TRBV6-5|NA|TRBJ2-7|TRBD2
CASSYGGVDSYEQYF
TGTGCCAGCAGTTACGGGGGGGTCGACTCCTACGAGCAGTACTTC
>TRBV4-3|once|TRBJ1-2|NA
CASSQDLTHRFEQGYTF
TGCGCCAGCAGCCAAGATCTTACCCACCGGTTTGAACAGGGCTACACCTTC
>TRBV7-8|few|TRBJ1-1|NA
CASSLREAASDTEAFF
TGTGCCAGCAGCTTAAGGGAGGCCGCATCGGACACTGAAGCTTTCTTT
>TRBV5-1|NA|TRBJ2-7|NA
CASSLEAGTPYEQYF
TGCGCCAGCAGCTTGGAGGCAGGGACTCCTTACGAGCAGTACTTC
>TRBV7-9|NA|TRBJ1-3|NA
CASSLWASNTIYF
TGTGCCAGCAGCTTATGGGCCTCAAACACCATATATTTT
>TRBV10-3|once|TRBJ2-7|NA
CAISDPGTPSNEQYF
TGTGCCATCAGTGATCCGGGAACCCCCTCCAACGAGCAGTACTTC
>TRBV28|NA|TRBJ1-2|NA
CASSLWSGEGYTF
TGTGCCAGCAGTTTATGGTCAGGGGAGGGCTACACCTTC
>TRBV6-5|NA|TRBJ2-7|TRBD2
CASSCWASGTYEQYF
TGTGCCAGCAGTTGCTGGGCTAGCGGTACCTACGAGCAGTACTTC
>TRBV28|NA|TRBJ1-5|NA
CASRGQGYQPQHF
TGTGCCAGCAGGGGTCAGGGTTATCAGCCCCAGCATTTT
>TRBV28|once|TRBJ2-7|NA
CASHTNYEQYF
TGTGCCAGCCACACAAACTACGAGCAGTACTTC
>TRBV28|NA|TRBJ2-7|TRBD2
CASSLRSLAGDEQYF
TGTGCCAGCAGTTTGAGGAGCCTAGCGGGGGATGAGCAGTACTTC
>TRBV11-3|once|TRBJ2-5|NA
CASSLVGGKWLQETQYF
TGTGCCAGCAGCTTAGTTGGGGGGAAATGGCTTCAAGAGACCCAGTACTTC
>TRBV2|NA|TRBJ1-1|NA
CASITRWQDEAFF
TGTGCCAGCATAACCCGGTGGCAGGATGAAGCTTTCTTT
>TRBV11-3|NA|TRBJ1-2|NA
CASSATTGFYGYTF
TGTGCCAGCAGCGCGACGACAGGATTCTATGGCTACACCTTC
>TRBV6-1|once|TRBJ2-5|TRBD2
CASGPWWEGLETQYF
TGTGCCAGCGGGCCTTGGTGGGAGGGCCTTGAGACCCAGTACTTC
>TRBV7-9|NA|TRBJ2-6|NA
CASSLGRGSGANVLTF
TGTGCCAGCAGCTTGGGCAGGGGCTCTGGGGCCAACGTCCTGACTTTC
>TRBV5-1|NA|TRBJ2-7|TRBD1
CASSLGTGDTYEQYF
TGCGCCAGCAGCTTGGGGACAGGGGATACCTACGAGCAGTACTTC
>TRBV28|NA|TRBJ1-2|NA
CASSLFPWSDYGYTF
TGTGCCAGCAGTTTATTTCCTTGGAGCGACTATGGCTACACCTTC
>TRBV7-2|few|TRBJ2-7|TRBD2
CASSLGLAGRKYF
TGTGCCAGCAGCTTGGGACTAGCGGGACGGAAGTACTTC
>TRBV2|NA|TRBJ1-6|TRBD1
CASSVVGQTNSPLHF
TGTGCCAGCAGTGTGGTGGGACAGACAAATTCACCCCTCCACTTT
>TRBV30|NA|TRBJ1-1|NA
CAWSVERAAFF
TGTGCCTGGAGTGTTGAGAGGGCAGCTTTCTTT
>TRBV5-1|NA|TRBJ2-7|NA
CASSLGPGSYEQYF
TGCGCCAGCAGCTTAGGTCCAGGGTCCTACGAGCAGTACTTC
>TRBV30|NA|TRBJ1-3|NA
CAWSVGPGRRNTIYF
TGTGCCTGGAGTGTGGGTCCAGGGAGGCGAAACACCATATATTTT
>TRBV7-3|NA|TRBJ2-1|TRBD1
CASSLSGTGNYNEQFF
TGTGCCAGCAGCTTAAGCGGGACAGGGAATTACAATGAGCAGTTCTTC
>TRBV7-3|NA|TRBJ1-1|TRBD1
CASSLGDRNTEAFF
TGTGCCAGCAGCTTAGGGGACAGGAACACTGAAGCTTTCTTT
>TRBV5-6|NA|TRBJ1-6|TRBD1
CASSLRTGRTLHF
TGTGCCAGCAGCTTGCGGACAGGCCGGACCCTCCACTTT
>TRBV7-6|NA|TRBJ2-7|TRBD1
CASSRRQGRPYEQYF
TGTGCCAGCAGCCGGAGACAGGGGCGACCCTACGAGCAGTACTTC
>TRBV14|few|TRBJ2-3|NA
CASSRDGGGTDTQYF
TGTGCCAGCAGCCGGGACGGCGGGGGCACAGATACGCAGTATTTT
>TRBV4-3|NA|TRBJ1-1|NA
CASSQMITENTEAFF
TGCGCCAGCAGCCAAATGATAACAGAGAACACTGAAGCTTTCTTT
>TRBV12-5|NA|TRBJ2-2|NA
CASGPGSRRLFF
TGTGCTAGTGGTCCCGGGTCCCGGAGGCTGTTTTTT
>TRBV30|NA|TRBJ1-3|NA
CAWSLKSAGNTIYF
TGTGCCTGGAGTCTGAAGAGTGCTGGAAACACCATATATTTT
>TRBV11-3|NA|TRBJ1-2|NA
CASSPQVTNYGYTF
TGTGCCAGCAGCCCCCAGGTTACCAACTATGGCTACACCTTC
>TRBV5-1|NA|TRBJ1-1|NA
CASSRDLNTEAFF
TGCGCCAGCAGCCGAGATCTGAACACTGAAGCTTTCTTT
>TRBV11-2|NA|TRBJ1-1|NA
CASSPRGNPEAFF
TGTGCCAGCAGCCCCCGGGGGAATCCTGAAGCTTTCTTT
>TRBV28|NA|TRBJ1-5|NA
CASSLPGLGNQPQHF
TGTGCCAGCAGTTTACCGGGACTCGGCAATCAGCCCCAGCATTTT
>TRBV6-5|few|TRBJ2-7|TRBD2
CASSSSGGLPYEQYF
TGTGCCAGCAGTTCTAGCGGGGGGCTGCCCTACGAGCAGTACTTC